These T cell receptor beta chains were read from a single sample in a study of cytomegalovirus exposure and HLA in healthy donors. The table came from immunoSEQ multiplex PCR; TCRdb's copy has only in-frame clones and leaves some out. The profile shows approximately 120,000 clones, approximately 77% of them singletons. The source material was PBMCs. These receptors came from a man aged 18 to 30 in good health and CMV-seronegative. CDR3s include the opening cysteine and the closing phenylalanine or tryptophan. Each record gives: V gene, J gene, clone size, D gene, CDR3 protein, CDR3 DNA. The D gene is left open where the match is weak. Size is omitted from some rows. Given values are once, few, many or a class for expanded clones.

v_gene: TRBV10-3
j_gene: TRBJ1-6
abundance: few
d_gene: TRBD1
CDR3aa: CAIRTQGDSPLHF
CDR3nt: TGTGCCATCAGAACACAGGGGGATTCACCCCTCCACTTT

v_gene: TRBV5-6
j_gene: TRBJ2-3
abundance: .
d_gene: TRBD2
CDR3aa: CASSLAGRVPDTQYF
CDR3nt: TGTGCCAGCAGCTTGGCGGGGAGGGTGCCAGATACGCAGTATTTT

v_gene: TRBV7-3
j_gene: TRBJ2-5
abundance: .
d_gene: .
CDR3aa: CASSRGGLETQYF
CDR3nt: TGTGCCAGCTCCAGGGGTGGGTTGGAGACCCAGTACTTC

v_gene: TRBV25-1
j_gene: TRBJ1-5
abundance: .
d_gene: .
CDR3aa: CASSEGNINQPQHF
CDR3nt: TGTGCCAGCAGTGAAGGTAACATCAATCAGCCCCAGCATTTT

v_gene: TRBV6-6
j_gene: TRBJ1-4
abundance: .
d_gene: .
CDR3aa: CASNSDRTEKLFF
CDR3nt: TGTGCCAGCAATTCCGACAGGACTGAAAAACTGTTTTTT

v_gene: TRBV6-6
j_gene: TRBJ2-7
abundance: .
d_gene: TRBD1
CDR3aa: CASRPRLQGGGYEQYF
CDR3nt: TGTGCCAGCAGGCCCCGTCTACAGGGGGGAGGTTACGAGCAGTACTTC

v_gene: TRBV19
j_gene: TRBJ2-7
abundance: .
d_gene: TRBD1
CDR3aa: CASSSPPANRGTYEQYF
CDR3nt: TGTGCCAGTAGCTCCCCACCGGCGAACAGGGGCACCTACGAGCAGTACTTC

v_gene: TRBV27
j_gene: TRBJ2-3
abundance: .
d_gene: TRBD2
CDR3aa: CASSFLGTKTDTQYF
CDR3nt: TGTGCCAGCAGTTTCCTAGGGACTAAAACAGATACGCAGTATTTT

v_gene: TRBV18
j_gene: TRBJ2-7
abundance: .
d_gene: TRBD2
CDR3aa: CASSPPGTSGGAVEQYF
CDR3nt: TGTGCCAGCTCACCACCTGGAACTAGCGGGGGGGCGGTAGAGCAGTACTTC

v_gene: TRBV13
j_gene: TRBJ2-3
abundance: once
d_gene: TRBD1
CDR3aa: CASSLGLGGLSTDTQYF
CDR3nt: TGTGCCAGCAGCTTAGGCTTAGGGGGCCTTTCCACAGATACGCAGTATTTT

v_gene: TRBV9
j_gene: TRBJ1-6
abundance: .
d_gene: TRBD1
CDR3aa: CASSVADRTFNSPLHF
CDR3nt: TGTGCCAGCAGCGTAGCGGACAGGACTTTTAATTCACCCCTCCACTTT

v_gene: TRBV5-1
j_gene: TRBJ1-1
abundance: once
d_gene: .
CDR3aa: CASSSGQSLVGEAFF
CDR3nt: TGCGCCAGCAGCTCCGGACAGTCGTTAGTTGGTGAAGCTTTCTTT

v_gene: TRBV7-9
j_gene: TRBJ2-3
abundance: .
d_gene: .
CDR3aa: CASSFNTDTQYF
CDR3nt: TGTGCCAGCAGCTTTAACACAGATACGCAGTATTTT

v_gene: TRBV2
j_gene: TRBJ2-7
abundance: .
d_gene: TRBD1
CDR3aa: CAFQTGEGYEQYF
CDR3nt: TGTGCCTTTCAAACAGGGGAAGGCTACGAGCAGTACTTC

v_gene: TRBV5-1
j_gene: TRBJ2-2
abundance: few
d_gene: TRBD1
CDR3aa: CASSFWTGGPTGELFF
CDR3nt: TGCGCCAGCAGCTTTTGGACAGGGGGCCCCACCGGGGAGCTGTTTTTT

v_gene: TRBV9
j_gene: TRBJ2-1
abundance: .
d_gene: TRBD2
CDR3aa: CASSVIAGGHNEQFF
CDR3nt: TGTGCCAGCAGCGTCATAGCGGGGGGGCACAATGAGCAGTTCTTC

v_gene: TRBV5-4
j_gene: TRBJ2-7
abundance: .
d_gene: TRBD1
CDR3aa: CASSPDGTAGSGEQYF
CDR3nt: TGTGCCAGCAGCCCCGATGGGACAGCCGGGTCGGGCGAGCAGTACTTC

v_gene: TRBV7-9
j_gene: TRBJ1-2
abundance: .
d_gene: TRBD1
CDR3aa: CASSLSTGDNGYTF
CDR3nt: TGTGCCAGCAGCCTCTCGACAGGGGACAATGGCTACACCTTC

v_gene: TRBV11-3
j_gene: TRBJ1-6
abundance: .
d_gene: .
CDR3aa: CASSLGKETNSPLHF
CDR3nt: TGTGCCAGCAGCTTAGGTAAGGAGACTAATTCACCCCTCCACTTT

v_gene: TRBV7-9
j_gene: TRBJ2-3
abundance: .
d_gene: .
CDR3aa: CASSSPQGTGTDTQYF
CDR3nt: TGTGCCAGCAGTTCCCCACAGGGGACTGGCACAGATACGCAGTATTTT

v_gene: TRBV5-1
j_gene: TRBJ1-2
abundance: .
d_gene: .
CDR3aa: CASSPERAGALNNYGYTF
CDR3nt: TGCGCCAGCAGCCCGGAGAGGGCAGGGGCCCTAAATAACTATGGCTACACCTTC

v_gene: TRBV5-4
j_gene: TRBJ2-1
abundance: .
d_gene: .
CDR3aa: CASSLATFDEQFF
CDR3nt: TGTGCCAGCAGCTTAGCTACGTTTGATGAGCAGTTCTTC

v_gene: TRBV10-3
j_gene: TRBJ1-2
abundance: once
d_gene: .
CDR3aa: CAIQDNRIADYGYTF
CDR3nt: TGTGCCATCCAAGACAACAGGATAGCTGACTATGGCTACACCTTC

v_gene: TRBV6-5
j_gene: TRBJ2-2
abundance: .
d_gene: .
CDR3aa: CASSSNTGELFF
CDR3nt: TGTGCCAGCAGTTCAAACACCGGGGAGCTGTTTTTT

v_gene: TRBV28
j_gene: TRBJ1-2
abundance: .
d_gene: TRBD1
CDR3aa: CASQADRGSYGYTF
CDR3nt: TGTGCCAGCCAAGCAGACAGGGGCTCATATGGCTACACCTTC

v_gene: TRBV20-1
j_gene: TRBJ1-1
abundance: .
d_gene: .
CDR3aa: CSALSLLGAFF
CDR3nt: TGCAGTGCTCTTTCTCTTCTAGGAGCTTTCTTT

v_gene: TRBV4-1
j_gene: TRBJ2-5
abundance: .
d_gene: .
CDR3aa: CASSQARTDLQETQYF
CDR3nt: TGCGCCAGCAGCCAAGCAAGGACAGATCTACAAGAGACCCAGTACTTC

v_gene: TRBV9
j_gene: TRBJ2-7
abundance: few
d_gene: TRBD1
CDR3aa: CASSVGAGGLYEQYF
CDR3nt: TGTGCCAGCAGCGTAGGAGCAGGGGGCCTCTACGAGCAGTACTTC

v_gene: TRBV6-1
j_gene: TRBJ1-2
abundance: .
d_gene: TRBD1
CDR3aa: CASTLTGNYGYTF
CDR3nt: TGTGCCAGCACCCTGACAGGGAACTATGGCTACACCTTC

v_gene: TRBV18
j_gene: TRBJ1-2
abundance: .
d_gene: .
CDR3aa: CASSPEGDYGYTF
CDR3nt: TGTGCCAGCTCACCAGAGGGGGACTATGGCTACACCTTC

v_gene: TRBV10-3
j_gene: TRBJ2-2
abundance: few
d_gene: .
CDR3aa: CAINDSGDTGELFF
CDR3nt: TGTGCCATCAATGACTCGGGGGACACCGGGGAGCTGTTTTTT

v_gene: TRBV11-2
j_gene: TRBJ1-2
abundance: .
d_gene: .
CDR3aa: CASSLAQKGVYGYTF
CDR3nt: TGTGCCAGCAGCTTAGCCCAAAAGGGGGTATATGGCTACACCTTC

v_gene: TRBV11-2
j_gene: TRBJ1-2
abundance: .
d_gene: TRBD1
CDR3aa: CASSSYRGREGYTF
CDR3nt: TGTGCCAGCAGCTCCTACAGGGGGCGGGAGGGCTACACCTTC

v_gene: TRBV6-1
j_gene: TRBJ2-2
abundance: .
d_gene: TRBD2
CDR3aa: CASSERPGGIGELFF
CDR3nt: TGTGCCAGCAGTGAACGGCCCGGGGGGATCGGGGAGCTGTTTTTT

v_gene: TRBV5-1
j_gene: TRBJ1-2
abundance: .
d_gene: .
CDR3aa: CASSLSGRGELYGYTF
CDR3nt: TGCGCCAGCAGCTTGTCGGGCAGGGGAGAACTTTATGGCTACACCTTC

v_gene: TRBV7-9
j_gene: TRBJ2-7
abundance: .
d_gene: .
CDR3aa: CSSSLGQVGDEQYF
CDR3nt: TGTTCCAGCAGCTTGGGGCAGGTAGGCGACGAGCAGTACTTC

v_gene: TRBV10-1
j_gene: TRBJ2-7
abundance: once
d_gene: .
CDR3aa: CASSESGGGVYEQYF
CDR3nt: TGCGCCAGCAGTGAGTCGGGGGGGGGCGTCTACGAGCAGTACTTC

v_gene: TRBV7-2
j_gene: TRBJ2-3
abundance: .
d_gene: .
CDR3aa: CASSLRLVESDTQYF
CDR3nt: TGTGCCAGCAGCCTACGACTAGTAGAATCAGATACGCAGTATTTT

v_gene: TRBV5-1
j_gene: TRBJ1-1
abundance: .
d_gene: .
CDR3aa: CASSLAGPEAFF
CDR3nt: TGCGCCAGCAGCTTGGCAGGGCCTGAAGCTTTCTTT

v_gene: TRBV15
j_gene: TRBJ2-1
abundance: .
d_gene: TRBD2
CDR3aa: CATSGAGVSYNEQFF
CDR3nt: TGTGCCACCAGCGGCGCGGGGGTCTCCTACAATGAGCAGTTCTTC

v_gene: TRBV10-2
j_gene: TRBJ1-6
abundance: .
d_gene: .
CDR3aa: CASLRDYNSPLHF
CDR3nt: TGCGCCAGCTTACGGGACTATAATTCACCCCTCCACTTT